The clone carrying this T cell receptor (beta chain) was counted between two and nine times. The antigen is undetermined. TCRdb keeps only in-frame clones here, not all; method: immunoSEQ multiplex PCR. The data hold roughly 260,000 clones, with around 91% observed a single time. These data belong to a study of cytomegalovirus exposure and HLA in healthy donors. About the research overall: The 120 or so validation repertoires used a platform that matched the one used for the 550 to 800 first-cohort repertoires, as a later analysis reported. General study findings and limits: It was 164 TCR beta chains that were listed as cytomegalovirus-associated. One later analysis, an examination of the roughly 130 validation repertoires, found that first-cohort TCR clusters tended to co-occur in them. For most TCR sequences rarity was the rule, although some public TCRs occurred in many donors.

The CDR3 spans 11 residues. Trimming took 1 base from V and 8 from J, leaving 6 bases between them. The germline V gene encodes CDR1 SGHKS and CDR2 YYEKEE (reference sequence). This chain joins TRBV5-5 and TRBJ1-2; no clear D gene. Material for sequencing was PBMCs. The TCR comes from a woman younger than 30 in good health and CMV-seronegative. CDR3 in DNA: TGTGCCAGCAGCTTGAGGGAGGGCTACACCTTC. This gives the protein CASSLREGYTF. The full variable domain, rest sourced from reference TRBV5-5 and TRBJ1-2, is DAGVTQSPTHLIKTRGQQVTLRCSPISGHKSVSWYQQVLGQGPQFIFQYYEKEERGRGNFPDRFSARQFPNYSSELNVNALLLGDSALYLCASSLREGYTFGSGTRLTVV.